A selection of T cell receptor beta chains follows, all from one sample in a study of identical twins. TCRdb called the 5' RACE reads again in MiXCR, with one record for every CDR3 protein. The sample carries fewer than 650,000 distinct CDR3 sequences, 9% to 10% recorded once. This same sample was also part of a study on yellow fever vaccine responses in identical twins.

Sequenced sample: PBMCs. These receptors were obtained from a woman under 30 in good health. The CDR3 runs from the conserved cysteine through the conserved F or W. The order of the fields is CDR3 length, D gene, V gene, clone size, J gene, CDR3 DNA, CDR3 protein. D genes are given only for firm matches. The listing skips clone size in some rows; elsewhere it reads once, few, many or a size class.

>13|-|TRBV10-2|many|TRBJ2-1
TGCGCCAGCACCCCGACGAGCTACAATGAGCAGTTCTTC
CASTPTSYNEQFF
>15|TRBD1|TRBV7-9|many|TRBJ1-4
TGTGCCAGCAGCGAACCACAGGGGCTGAACGAAAAACTGTTTTTT
CASSEPQGLNEKLFF
>14|-|TRBV20-1|many|TRBJ2-1
TGCAGTGCTAGACAGGGCATCTCCTACAATGAGCAGTTCTTC
CSARQGISYNEQFF
>16|-|TRBV20-1|few|TRBJ2-7
TGCAGTGCTAGAGATCGGACCGGGCAGGATGCCTACGAGCAGTACTTC
CSARDRTGQDAYEQYF
>17|-|TRBV20-1|few|TRBJ2-3
TGCAGTGCTAGAGATCCAATGACTAGAAGTTTTACAGATACGCAGTATTTT
CSARDPMTRSFTDTQYF
>13|-|TRBV6-1|many|TRBJ1-1
TGTGCCAGCAGTGAATTGGCCGGCACTGAAGCTTTCTTT
CASSELAGTEAFF
>13|-|TRBV29-1|many|TRBJ2-3
TGCAGCGGGACCGACAGTATCACAGATACGCAGTATTTT
CSGTDSITDTQYF
>18|TRBD2|TRBV5-6|-|TRBJ2-5
TGTGCCAGCAGCTCCGAAAATCAGCGGGGGGGCCATTCGGAGACCCAGTACTTC
CASSSENQRGGHSETQYF
>13|-|TRBV27|-|TRBJ2-7
TGTGCCAGCAGTTTTCTGGGTAACTACGAGCAGTACTTC
CASSFLGNYEQYF
>17|-|TRBV7-9|few|TRBJ2-7
TGTGCCAGCAGTTACGGGACATACAACGCGAGCTCCTACGAGCAGTACTTC
CASSYGTYNASSYEQYF
>16|TRBD2|TRBV5-1|few|TRBJ2-7
TGCGCCAGCAGCTCCACACAAGCGGGAGCGGCTTGGGAGCAGTACTTC
CASSSTQAGAAWEQYF
>13|-|TRBV3-1|few|TRBJ2-3
TGTGCCAGCAGCCAGTACGGGGTTGATACGCAGTATTTT
CASSQYGVDTQYF
>15|-|TRBV5-1|few|TRBJ2-7
TGCGCCAGCAGCCTAGGGCTTACTCGTTCCTACGAGCAGTACTTC
CASSLGLTRSYEQYF
>13|-|TRBV5-1|many|TRBJ1-1
TGCGCCAGCAGCTGGCAAGGGAACACTGAAGCTTTCTTT
CASSWQGNTEAFF
>14|TRBD1|TRBV27|few|TRBJ2-3
TGTGCCAGCACCACCGTACAGGGGGCAGATACGCAGTATTTT
CASTTVQGADTQYF
>17|TRBD1|TRBV6-5|-|TRBJ1-1
TGTGCCAGCACAGTTACAGCGGCAGGGGGGGGAAGCACTGAAGCTTTCTTT
CASTVTAAGGGSTEAFF
>16|TRBD1|TRBV4-3|many|TRBJ2-7
TGCGCCAGCAGCCAAGATCCCGGGACAGGGGGCTTTGAGCAGTACTTC
CASSQDPGTGGFEQYF
>17|TRBD1|TRBV12-3/TRBV12-4|many|TRBJ1-5
TGTGCCAGCAGTTTCTGGGGAACACAGGGGTTCGATCAGCCCCAGCATTTT
CASSFWGTQGFDQPQHF
>15|-|TRBV6-2/TRBV6-3|few|TRBJ2-1
TGTGCCAGCATCGATGAGGGCGGGATGTACAATGAGCAGTTCTTC
CASIDEGGMYNEQFF
>15|TRBD2|TRBV7-2|-|TRBJ2-5
TGTGCCAGCAGCTATAGCGGGAGAAGAGAAGAGACCCAGTACTTC
CASSYSGRREETQYF
>14|TRBD2|TRBV5-1|few|TRBJ2-7
TGCGCCAGCAGATCCGGGCTAGCGGGATACGAGCAGTACTTC
CASRSGLAGYEQYF
>15|-|TRBV5-1|few|TRBJ2-5
TGCGCCAGCAGCTTCTGGACTAAGGGCCAAGAGACCCAGTACTTC
CASSFWTKGQETQYF
>14|TRBD2|TRBV28|-|TRBJ2-5
TGTGCCAGCAGTACCACGGGCGGGAGGGAGACCCAGTACTTC
CASSTTGGRETQYF
>16|-|TRBV7-2|-|TRBJ2-1
TGTGCCAGCAGCTTAAGCGACTACTCCTCCTACAATGAGCAGTTCTTC
CASSLSDYSSYNEQFF